These 29 T cell receptor beta chains share one sample of origin, sequenced in a study of blood T cell repertoires in COVID-19. The repertoire was sequenced with immunoSEQ multiplex PCR; TCRdb's copy has only in-frame clones and lacks some. Among 200,000 to 250,000 clones listed, approximately 86% were seen once. The sample comprised peripheral blood. The origin of the receptors is a woman aged 30 to 39 who had recovered from COVID-19.

The chain combines TRBV27 with TRBJ1-1; D call uncertain. Germline V lookup: CDR1 MNHEY, CDR2 SMNVEV (reference sequence). The CDR3 length is 14 residues. Trimming took 4 bases from V and 4 from J, leaving 13 bases between them. The CDR3 bases are TGTGCCAGCAGTTCCCCTCCGCGTGGCACTGAAGCTTTCTTT. Amino acid sequence: CASSSPPRGTEAFF.

The chain links TRBV9 to TRBJ2-3; 7 bases fit TRBD2. This CDR3 spans 16 amino acids. Trimming took 0 bases from V and 0 from J; bases not matched to a gene: 4. CDR1 SGDLS and CDR2 YYNGEE come from the germline V gene. The CDR3 is CASSVGAGVSTDTQYF. CDR3 DNA sequence: TGTGCCAGCAGCGTAGGGGCGGGGGTGAGCACAGATACGCAGTATTTT.

This clone was seen more than once but under ten times. This chain uses TRBV21-1 with TRBJ2-7; no check of the table's D call, TRBD1, against the DNA was made. TRBV21-1 is marked as a pseudogene. The CDR3 loop spans 15 amino acids. CDR3 in amino acids: CASAKPGTGVYEQYF. Written as DNA, the CDR3 is TGTGCCAGCGCGAAACCAGGGACAGGGGTGTACGAGCAGTACTTC.

V gene TRBV7-9 combines with J gene TRBJ1-6; possible D gene TRBD1, 5 bases. V was cut by 3 bases and J by 5 bases, with 20 bases left in between. Germline lookup yields CDR1 SEHNR and CDR2 FQNEAQ (reference sequence). This CDR3 spans 18 amino acids. The CDR3, as DNA: TGTGCCAGCAGCTTCAGGGACTTGGAAGGAGGGAATAATTCACCCCTCCACTTT. The encoded protein is CASSFRDLEGGNNSPLHF.

J is TRBJ1-2 and V is TRBV7-9; D perhaps matches TRBD1 (6 bases). The CDR3 sequence is 13 residues long. With 1 base removed from V and 6 bases from J, the gap between germline ends came to 9 bases. The germline gives CDR1 SEHNR, CDR2 FQNEAQ (reference sequence). The CDR3 nucleotides are TGTGCCAGCAGCTTAGTACAGGGTCATGGCTACACCTTC. Its protein product is CASSLVQGHGYTF. The complete variable domain, with remaining parts taken from reference TRBV7-9 and TRBJ1-2, reads DTGVSQNPRHKITKRGQNVTFRCDPISEHNRLYWYRQTLGQGPEFLTYFQNEAQLEKSRLLSDRFSAERPKGSFSTLEIQRTEQGDSAMYLCASSLVQGHGYTFGSGTRLTVV.

The V call is TRBV7-6, the J call TRBJ2-4, with 16 bases that match TRBD2. CDR1 and CDR2 from the germline V gene are SGHVS and FNYEAQ. V dropped 4 bases and J dropped 7; count of bases not matched to a gene: 7. This CDR3 contains 17 residues. CDR3 nucleotide sequence: TGTGCCAGCAGCTCCGGGACTAGCGGGGGGGCGGCGAACATTCAGTACTTC. Protein sequence: CASSSGTSGGAANIQYF.

J is TRBJ2-3 and V is TRBV18; 7 nucleotides align to TRBD1. This CDR3 has 15 amino acids. CDR1 KGHSH and CDR2 LQKENI come from the germline V gene. The ends lost 0 bases at V and 6 bases at J; junction bases unmatched: 6. DNA of the CDR3: TGTGCCAGCTCACCACCGGGACAGAGGCAGGATACGCAGTATTTT. This encodes CASSPPGQRQDTQYF.

The rearrangement uses TRBV7-2 and TRBJ2-5; TRBD2 matches 8 bases. The CDR3 extends over 14 amino acids. Germline lookup yields CDR1 SGHTA and CDR2 FQGNSA. Trimming removed 5 bases from V and 9 bases from J; junction bases left unmatched: 11. Here the CDR3 reads CASSIQGLAESQYF. For the CDR3, the DNA is TGTGCCAGCAGCATCCAAGGACTAGCTGAGTCCCAGTACTTC.

This clone showed up just a few times. CDR3 DNA sequence: TGTGCCTGGAGTGTAGGCAGGACAGGGAGACTGAACACTGAAGCTTTCTTT. This codes for CAWSVGRTGRLNTEAFF. The chain joins TRBV30 to TRBJ1-1; TRBD1 matches 8 bases. Per germline, CDR1 GTSNPN and CDR2 SVGIG (reference sequence). V was clipped by 0 bases and J by 0 bases; unmatched bases: 9. The CDR3 consists of 17 residues.

This clone was counted only a few times. The chain recombines TRBV5-1 with TRBJ1-1; D may be TRBD1 (5 bases). Per germline, CDR1 SGHRS and CDR2 YFSETQ. Deletions cut 2 bases from V and 0 bases from J, with 14 bases between. This CDR3 contains 16 residues. The CDR3 nucleotides are TGCGCCAGCAGCTTCAGGCAGGGTGCCCTGAACACTGAAGCTTTCTTT. Protein product: CASSFRQGALNTEAFF.

The V call is TRBV27, the J call TRBJ2-1; 10 bases are a match to TRBD2. Germline V gene sequence: CDR1 MNHEY, CDR2 SMNVEV (reference sequence). This CDR3 is built from 15 residues. The V segment lost 4 bases and the J segment 5 bases; nucleotides outside the gene matches: 5. DNA of the CDR3: TGTGCCAGCAGTTGGGAGCGGGGGGGTGACAATGAGCAGTTCTTC. Translating it yields CASSWERGGDNEQFF.

J is TRBJ1-4 and V is TRBV4-3; 11 positions match TRBD1. The ends lost 2 bases at V and 5 bases at J; junction bases unmatched: 7. CDR3 length: 17 amino acids. Germline CDR1 is LGHNA and CDR2 is YSLEER. CDR3 coding DNA: TGCGCCAGCAGCCAAAACGGGGGGACAGGGGGGAATGAAAAACTGTTTTTT. Its translation is CASSQNGGTGGNEKLFF.

This rearrangement joins TRBV11-2 to TRBJ2-5; 10 bases line up with TRBD2. Germline V gene sequence: CDR1 SGHAT, CDR2 FQNNGV. The CDR3 extends over 16 amino acids. The V segment lost 1 base and the J segment 2 bases; nucleotides outside the gene matches: 4. The CDR3 nucleotides read TGTGCCAGCAGCTTAGGAACTAGCGGGGTGCAAGAGACCCAGTACTTC. This codes for CASSLGTSGVQETQYF.

The CDR3: CASSFAPTPSSYEQYF. The CDR3 DNA reads as TGCGCCAGCAGTTTCGCGCCCACACCTAGCTCCTACGAGCAGTACTTC. This chain uses TRBV5-1 with TRBJ2-7; D ambiguous. This CDR3 region has 16 residues. V dropped 5 bases and J dropped 0 bases, with 18 bases sitting between them. CDR1 and CDR2 from the germline V gene are SGHRS and YFSETQ.

The chain joins TRBV14 to TRBJ1-4; D is possibly TRBD1 (5 bases). Per germline, CDR1 SGHDN and CDR2 FVKESK. The V and J ends lost 1 base and 8 bases respectively, with 11 bases between them. This CDR3 is 14 amino acids long. This CDR3 reads CASSQVSGREKLFF. The CDR3 DNA reads TGTGCCAGCAGCCAAGTGTCAGGGCGGGAAAAACTGTTTTTT.

Ten or more counts support this clone. This chain connects TRBV7-2 to TRBJ2-2; 8 nucleotides match TRBD2. The CDR3 is 15 residues long. The germline V gene has CDR1 SGHTA and CDR2 FQGNSA. V was clipped by 0 bases and J by 3 bases; unmatched bases: 0. The CDR3 sequence: CASSLARGDTGELFF. The CDR3 region has the DNA TGTGCCAGCAGCTTAGCGCGGGGGGACACCGGGGAGCTGTTTTTT.

V usage is TRBV10-3 and J usage is TRBJ1-5; the D gene is possibly TRBD1 (6 bases). Germline CDR1 reads ENHRY; CDR2 reads SYGVKD. V dropped 3 bases and J dropped 11 bases, with 23 bases sitting between them. This CDR3 has 16 residues. This chain's CDR3 is CAISDPNRAPILTQHF. The CDR3 region has the DNA TGTGCCATCAGTGACCCTAACAGGGCTCCAATTTTAACCCAGCATTTT.

J is TRBJ2-3 and V is TRBV3-1 (or the pseudogene TRBV3-2); tentatively, D is TRBD2 (5 bases). This CDR3 has 13 amino acids. Trimming took off 4 bases at V and 2 bases at J, with 7 bases between the two ends. The germline gives CDR1 LGHDT, CDR2 YNNKEL (reference sequence). The chain's CDR3 is CASSPRDTDTQYF. DNA for the CDR3: TGTGCCAGCAGCCCCCGGGACACAGATACGCAGTATTTT.

This sequence joins TRBV9 and TRBJ2-5; 8 nucleotides match TRBD1. The CDR3 runs to 17 residues. The J segment lost 2 bases and the V segment lost 2 bases, leaving 11 bases of the junction unmatched. Germline CDR1 is SGDLS and CDR2 is YYNGEE. The CDR3 protein is CASSVSWTGRSQETQYF. The CDR3 DNA is TGTGCCAGCAGCGTTAGTTGGACAGGGAGGTCTCAAGAGACCCAGTACTTC.

The rearrangement uses TRBV19 and TRBJ1-2; possible D gene TRBD1, 6 bases. Per the germline V gene, CDR1 is LNHDA and CDR2 is SQIVND (reference sequence). This CDR3 contains 16 residues. The V end lost 5 bases, the J end lost 8 bases, and 24 bases lay between the germline ends. The CDR3 region has the DNA TGTGCCAGTAGTCCCTATAGACAGGCGACCAAGGAGGGCTACACCTTC. This gives the protein CASSPYRQATKEGYTF.

The chain couples TRBV2 to TRBJ2-3; 7 bases match TRBD2. From germline, CDR1 is SNHLY and CDR2 FYNNEI. The CDR3 is 16 residues long. Trimming took 6 bases from V and 2 from J; bases not matched to a gene: 11. CDR3 sequence reads: CASRPKKRGYTDTQYF. The CDR3 DNA reads TGTGCCAGCAGGCCGAAGAAGCGGGGATACACAGATACGCAGTATTTT.

V gene TRBV19 combines with J gene TRBJ2-1; 8 bases map to TRBD1. Germline values: CDR1 LNHDA, CDR2 SQIVND (reference sequence). V was pared by 10 bases and J by 4 bases, with 6 bases of the junction left unmatched. The CDR3 loop spans 13 amino acids. As DNA, the CDR3 is TGTGCCACTGCCACAGGGGGGTACAATGAGCAGTTCTTC. This encodes CATATGGYNEQFF.

The V call is TRBV19, the J call TRBJ1-2; weak D call: TRBD1 (6 bases). Germline assignment: CDR1 LNHDA and CDR2 SQIVND (reference sequence). There are 14 residues in the CDR3. V gave up 5 bases and J gave up 0 bases, with 10 bases separating them. The CDR3 loop is CASSSQGPNYGYTF. CDR3 sequence (DNA): TGTGCCAGTAGTTCTCAGGGGCCTAACTATGGCTACACCTTC.

The V and J genes are TRBV15 and TRBJ2-1; D remains ambiguous. The CDR3 totals 17 residues. CDR1 and CDR2 from the germline V gene are LNHNV and YYDKDF (reference sequence). The ends were cut back, 0 bases at V and 0 bases at J, with 12 bases in the middle. CDR3 protein: CATSREAGLSSYNEQFF. The CDR3 nucleotides are TGTGCCACCAGCAGAGAAGCAGGCTTGAGCTCCTACAATGAGCAGTTCTTC.

The chain links TRBV5-1 to TRBJ2-4; 10 bases are a match to TRBD1. Trimming took 4 bases from V and 6 from J; bases not matched to a gene: 13. CDR1 and CDR2 (germline): SGHRS, YFSETQ. CDR3 length: 17 amino acids. CDR3 sequence reads: CASSAQSLRTGGNIQYF. The CDR3 nucleotides read TGCGCCAGCAGCGCCCAATCCCTCCGGACAGGGGGAAACATTCAGTACTTC.

The rearrangement uses TRBV20-1 and TRBJ1-2, with D tentatively TRBD1 (6 bases). Trimming removed 3 bases at V and 3 bases at J, with 11 bases between. The germline V gene has CDR1 DFQATT and CDR2 SNEGSKA (reference sequence). The CDR3 runs to 13 residues. The CDR3, as DNA: TGCAGTGCTAGTCACAGGGAATACTATGGCTACACCTTC. As protein: CSASHREYYGYTF.

This sequence joins TRBV3-1 (or the pseudogene TRBV3-2) and TRBJ2-3, with D unclear. The CDR3 is 13 residues long. Deletions cut 4 bases from V and 3 bases from J, with 8 bases between. Germline V gene sequence: CDR1 LGHDT, CDR2 YNNKEL (reference sequence). The CDR3 region has the DNA TGTGCCAGCAGCCTGCGGAGTACAGATACGCAGTATTTT. This encodes CASSLRSTDTQYF.

V is TRBV29-1 and J is TRBJ2-7, with D possibly TRBD1 on 6 matching bases. V lost 6 bases and J 1 base, leaving 13 bases between the germline ends. The CDR3 totals 13 residues. Looked up from germline, CDR1 is SQVTM and CDR2 is ANQGSEA. The CDR3 spells CSVLWTVSYEQYF. The CDR3 DNA reads TGCAGCGTCCTGTGGACAGTTTCCTACGAGCAGTACTTC.

V and J are TRBV5-5 and TRBJ1-4, with D perhaps TRBD1 (6 bases). This CDR3 is 15 amino acids long. Trimming removed 4 bases from V and 0 bases from J, with 10 bases in between. Germline V gene lookup returns CDR1 SGHKS and CDR2 YYEKEE (reference sequence). The CDR3 DNA sequence: TGTGCCAGCAGCCGTAGGACAGCAACTAATGAAAAACTGTTTTTT. Translated: CASSRRTATNEKLFF.